One and the same sample provided the 21 T cell receptor beta chains below, sequenced in a study of blood T cell repertoires in COVID-19. Measured with immunoSEQ multiplex PCR; TCRdb has only the in-frame clones, and not every one. Of 90,000 to 95,000 clones listed, about 86% are singletons. What was sequenced was peripheral blood. Receptors were obtained from a woman in her 70s with acute or convalescent COVID-19.

The V and J genes are TRBV9 and TRBJ1-6; 8 nucleotides line up with TRBD1. Germline V gives CDR1 SGDLS, CDR2 YYNGEE. Germline trimming cut 0 bases from V and 7 bases from J; bases unmatched to any gene: 0. The CDR3 contains 14 residues. DNA for the CDR3: TGTGCCAGCAGCGTAGGGGACAGGAATTCACCCCTCCACTTT. It yields the protein CASSVGDRNSPLHF.

This clone came up once. V gene TRBV30 combines with J gene TRBJ1-6, with 10 positions matching TRBD1. The CDR3 is 16 residues long. From germline, CDR1 is GTSNPN and CDR2 SVGIG (reference sequence). V shed 2 bases and J 9 bases; nucleotides not matched to a gene: 10. CDR3 in amino acids: CAWSTRTGGLASPLHF. CDR3 DNA sequence: TGTGCCTGGAGTACGAGGACAGGGGGTTTAGCTTCACCCCTCCACTTT.

The J gene is TRBJ1-1, the V gene TRBV28; D unresolved. This CDR3 has 12 amino acids. The germline V and J ends were trimmed by 4 bases and 1 base, with 4 bases remaining between them. Germline V lookup: CDR1 MDHEN, CDR2 SYDVKM. The CDR3 sequence is CASSWANTEAFF. CDR3 nucleotides: TGTGCCAGCAGTTGGGCGAACACTGAAGCTTTCTTT.

This clone was recorded a few times. The rearrangement joins TRBV21-1 to TRBJ2-3; TRBD2 is the table's D call and was not checked against the DNA. TRBV21-1 is assigned pseudogene status. CDR3 length equals 13 residues. CDR3 DNA: TGTGCCAGCAGCCCCCGTGAGCGAGATACGCAGTATTTT. This codes for CASSPRERDTQYF.

The chain couples TRBV10-3 to TRBJ2-7; 9 bases align to TRBD1. CDR3 length: 15 amino acids. Unmatched junction bases numbered 11, after V lost 6 bases and J lost 5 bases. Germline CDR1 and CDR2: ENHRY and SYGVKD. The DNA for the CDR3 is TGTGCCATCAGATCCGGGGACAGGGATTTTCACGAGCAGTACTTC. The encoded protein is CAIRSGDRDFHEQYF.

The rearrangement links TRBV28 to TRBJ2-5; 8 bases line up with TRBD2. V shed 4 bases and J 3 bases; nucleotides not matched to a gene: 7. The CDR3 has 15 amino acids. The germline gives CDR1 MDHEN, CDR2 SYDVKM. The CDR3 bases are TGTGCCAGCAGTTCCCCGGGACTAGGAAAAGAGACCCAGTACTTC. Translation: CASSSPGLGKETQYF.

The gene calls are TRBV2 and TRBJ2-7; unclear D gene. The CDR3 totals 14 residues. Germline loops: CDR1 SNHLY, CDR2 FYNNEI. V was trimmed by 3 bases and J by 0 bases, leaving 9 bases between them. The CDR3 is CASSDLAVSYEQYF. For the CDR3, the DNA is TGTGCCAGCAGTGACTTGGCGGTCTCCTACGAGCAGTACTTC. Together with reference TRBV2 and TRBJ2-7, the CDR3 gives the full variable domain: EPEVTQTPSHQVTQMGQEVILRCVPISNHLYFYWYRQILGQKVEFLVSFYNNEISEKSEIFDDQFSVERPDGSNFTLKIRSTKLEDSAMYFCASSDLAVSYEQYFGPGTRLTVT.

J is TRBJ2-4 and V is TRBV6-2 or TRBV6-3; a possible D gene is TRBD2 (6 bases). Germline CDR1 and CDR2: MNHEY and SVGEGT. V was pared by 2 bases and J by 0 bases, with 17 bases between. There are 18 residues in the CDR3. The CDR3 DNA is TGTGCCAGCAGTTACCATACTAGCCGGGCGATAGCCAAAAACATTCAGTACTTC. Its protein product is CASSYHTSRAIAKNIQYF.

V usage is TRBV12-5 and J usage is TRBJ2-7; D is possibly TRBD1 (7 bases). V shed 7 bases and J shed 6 bases, with 19 bases lying between them. The CDR3 has 14 residues. The germline gives CDR1 LGHNT, CDR2 FRNRAP. CDR3 nucleotides: TGTGCTAGTGCCTCAGACAGGGCGGGAAGCGAGCAGTACTTC. It specifies CASASDRAGSEQYF.

The V gene is TRBV15, the J gene TRBJ1-2, with D perhaps TRBD1 (6 bases). The CDR3 has 17 residues. The V end lost 0 bases, the J end lost 7 bases, and 21 bases lay between the germline ends. Germline values: CDR1 LNHNV, CDR2 YYDKDF (reference sequence). The CDR3 sequence: CATSRDLTGTQMGGYTF. The CDR3 DNA reads as TGTGCCACCAGCAGAGACCTAACCGGGACACAGATGGGTGGCTACACCTTC.

V gene TRBV5-6 combines with J gene TRBJ1-5; 7 bases are shared with TRBD1. V lost 4 bases, J lost 7 bases, and 8 bases stayed unmatched. Looked up from germline, CDR1 is SGHDT and CDR2 is YYEEEE. The CDR3 is 14 residues long. The CDR3 DNA reads TGTGCCAGCAGCACGGAGGGGGCTTGGCAGCCCCAGCATTTT. Amino acid sequence: CASSTEGAWQPQHF.

The CDR3 nucleotides are TGCGCCAGCAGCCAAGACCGGACTAGCGGGGTGAGCGATACGCAGTATTTT. Translation gives CASSQDRTSGVSDTQYF. The chain carries TRBV4-1 and TRBJ2-3; the match to TRBD2 covers 12 bases. CDR3 length: 17 amino acids. Looked up from germline, CDR1 is MGHRA and CDR2 is YSYEKL. V trimming: 0 bases; J trimming: 6 bases; junction bases outside the gene matches: 7.

The genes are TRBV7-9 and TRBJ2-7, with 7 nucleotides matching TRBD2. This CDR3 spans 13 amino acids. After removal of 2 bases from V and 3 bases from J, the junction contained 1 base not matched to a gene. CDR1 is SEHNR and CDR2 is FQNEAQ in the germline V gene (reference sequence). CDR3 sequence (DNA): TGTGCCAGCAGCTTATCGGGGGGCTACGAGCAGTACTTC. The encoded protein is CASSLSGGYEQYF.

The chain joins TRBV5-1 to TRBJ2-7; 11 bases are a match to TRBD2. Germline V gene lookup returns CDR1 SGHRS and CDR2 YFSETQ. The CDR3 sequence is 16 residues long. Losses at the gene ends were 3 bases for V and 4 bases for J; bases not matched to a gene: 9. The CDR3 loop is CASSSTGTSGKYEQYF. As DNA, the CDR3 is TGCGCCAGCAGCTCAACCGGGACTAGCGGAAAGTACGAGCAGTACTTC.

The chain is built from TRBV24-1 and TRBJ2-6; no definite D call. V lost 3 bases and J lost 0, with 5 bases in between. CDR1 KGHDR and CDR2 SFDVKD come from the germline V gene. The CDR3 totals 15 residues. DNA of the CDR3: TGTGCCACCAGTGATGGCGGCTCTGGGGCCAACGTCCTGACTTTC. Protein product: CATSDGGSGANVLTF.

This clone was seen a single time. The V call is TRBV5-5, the J call TRBJ2-7; D might be TRBD1 (6 bases). From germline, CDR1 is SGHKS and CDR2 YYEKEE (reference sequence). This CDR3 is built from 15 residues. V lost 0 bases and J lost 7, with 17 bases in between. CDR3 amino acids: CASSLESTGFGEQYF. CDR3 DNA sequence: TGTGCCAGCAGCTTGGAATCTACAGGGTTTGGGGAGCAGTACTTC. Variable domain in full (rest from reference TRBV5-5 and TRBJ2-7): DAGVTQSPTHLIKTRGQQVTLRCSPISGHKSVSWYQQVLGQGPQFIFQYYEKEERGRGNFPDRFSARQFPNYSSELNVNALLLGDSALYLCASSLESTGFGEQYFGPGTRLTVT.

Here the CDR3 DNA reads TGTGCCAGCAGCTTTGGCAGGGGGAGCACAGATACGCAGTATTTT. Protein sequence: CASSFGRGSTDTQYF. The chain employs TRBV7-2 and TRBJ2-3, with 7 bases aligning to TRBD1. The CDR3 extends over 15 amino acids. Germline CDR1 and CDR2: SGHTA and FQGNSA. Germline trimming cut 3 bases from V and 0 bases from J; bases unmatched to any gene: 3.

The chain has TRBV6-5 and TRBJ1-4; TRBD1 matches 8 bases. CDR1 is MNHEY, CDR2 SVGAGI, per germline. Trimming took 6 bases from V and 0 from J; bases not matched to a gene: 3. This CDR3 has 15 amino acids. DNA of the CDR3: TGTGCCAGCAGGGACAGGGAAGCAACTAATGAAAAACTGTTTTTT. It encodes CASRDREATNEKLFF.

The V call is TRBV7-2, the J call TRBJ2-7; TRBD1 matches 7 bases. V lost 5 bases and J lost 3; bases outside the gene matches: 7. The length of the CDR3 is 14 residues. The germline V gene has CDR1 SGHTA and CDR2 FQGNSA. CDR3 in DNA: TGTGCCAGCAGCACAGGGGTTCGAGGCTACGAGCAGTACTTC. Its translation is CASSTGVRGYEQYF.

The chain recombines TRBV29-1 with TRBJ2-2, with 7 bases lining up with TRBD1. This CDR3 is built from 14 residues. Looked up from germline, CDR1 is SQVTM and CDR2 is ANQGSEA. V shed 5 bases, J shed 6 bases, and the junction held 9 bases outside the gene matches. CDR3 sequence reads: CSVSDRVYSGELFF. CDR3 DNA sequence: TGCAGCGTTTCAGACAGGGTGTATTCCGGGGAGCTGTTTTTT.

J is TRBJ2-1 and V is TRBV5-5; TRBD1 matches at 7 bases. This CDR3 spans 16 amino acids. Trimming took 0 bases from V and 5 from J; bases not matched to a gene: 8. CDR1 is SGHKS and CDR2 is YYEKEE in the germline V gene (reference sequence). This chain's CDR3 is CASSLGGQTMDNEQFF. CDR3 in DNA: TGTGCCAGCAGCTTGGGGGGACAGACCATGGACAATGAGCAGTTCTTC.